Shown below are 9 T cell receptor beta chains from a single sample sequenced in a study of cytomegalovirus exposure and HLA in healthy donors (dated by TCRdb to between 2016 and 2019). Library creation used the immunoSEQ multiplex PCR assay. For the multiplex PCR, a mixture combining 60 forward primers for TCR Vbeta segments and 13 reverse primers for TCR Jbeta segments was used. TCRdb holds this immuneACCESS table with in-frame rearrangements only. Some clones are missing; in checked studies, unresolved V genes explain under half, and the rest has no known cause. The sample table records over 150,000 clones; 79% of these occur just once. The leading ten clones occupy approximately 8% of the sample. Material for sequencing was PBMCs. Receptors originate from a man younger than 40 in good health and CMV-seropositive.

This clone was counted only a few times. The genes are TRBV11-2 and TRBJ2-2, with 11 bases matching TRBD2. Looked up from germline, CDR1 is SGHAT and CDR2 is FQNNGV. After removal of 1 base from V and 5 bases from J, the junction contained 3 bases not matched to a gene. The CDR3 consists of 16 residues. The CDR3 loop reads CASSLVTSGITGELFF. CDR3 nucleotides: TGTGCCAGCAGCTTAGTGACTAGCGGGATTACCGGGGAGCTGTTTTTT. Full variable domain (rest looked up from reference TRBV11-2 and TRBJ2-2): EAGVAQSPRYKIIEKRQSVAFWCNPISGHATLYWYQQILGQGPKLLIQFQNNGVVDDSQLPKDRFSAERLKGVDSTLKIQPAKLEDSAVYLCASSLVTSGITGELFFGEGSRLTVL.

This clone was counted a few times. This specimen includes other DNA sequences encoding the same CDR3. The chain is built from TRBV7-9 and TRBJ2-5; no clear D. The CDR3 spans 11 residues. Germline CDR1 SEHNR, CDR2 FQNEAQ (reference sequence). The germline V and J ends were trimmed by 6 bases and 2 bases, with 4 bases remaining between them. The CDR3 is CASSSQETQYF. In DNA form, the CDR3 reads TGTGCCAGCAGTTCACAAGAGACCCAGTACTTC.

The rearrangement links TRBV7-3 to TRBJ2-3; 10 bases are shared with TRBD2. This CDR3 has 16 residues. The V segment lost 5 bases and the J segment 1 base; nucleotides outside the gene matches: 6. Germline V gene data show CDR1 as SGHTA and CDR2 as FQGTGA. CDR3 coding DNA: TGTGCCAGCAGCCCTAGCGGGAGAATGGGCACAGATACGCAGTATTTT. This codes for CASSPSGRMGTDTQYF.

The chain carries TRBV19 and TRBJ2-1; 9 bases agree with TRBD1. Unmatched junction bases numbered 8, after V lost 3 bases and J lost 8 bases. CDR3 length: 15 amino acids. The germline gives CDR1 LNHDA, CDR2 SQIVND (reference sequence). CDR3 sequence (DNA): TGTGCCAGTAGTATCGGGACAGGGTGGTTGGATGAGCAGTTCTTC. Encoded protein: CASSIGTGWLDEQFF. The full variable domain, with the rest looked up from reference TRBV19 and TRBJ2-1, is DGGITQSPKYLFRKEGQNVTLSCEQNLNHDAMYWYRQDPGQGLRLIYYSQIVNDFQKGDIAEGYSVSREKKESFPLTVTSAQKNPTAFYLCASSIGTGWLDEQFFGPGTRLTVL.

V and J are TRBV6-1 and TRBJ1-1; D gene ambiguous. Germline loops: CDR1 MNHNS, CDR2 SASEGT. CDR3 length: 14 residues. Trimming shortened V by 1 base and J by 0 bases, and 6 bases separated the two germline ends. The CDR3 region has the DNA TGTGCCAGCAGTGAAGTGAGAATGAACACTGAAGCTTTCTTT. Residues: CASSEVRMNTEAFF.

V and J are TRBV5-5 and TRBJ1-1; D is ambiguous. Trimming pared 1 base from V and 5 bases from J, leaving 9 bases between. This CDR3 spans 13 amino acids. Germline values: CDR1 SGHKS, CDR2 YYEKEE (reference sequence). CDR3 coding DNA: TGTGCCAGCAGCTTGCTGGGCTGGACTGAAGCTTTCTTT. This gives the protein CASSLLGWTEAFF.

CDR3 sequence (DNA): TGCAGCGGTGACAGGGGGCTGGGTGAAGCTTTCTTT. The encoded protein is CSGDRGLGEAFF. The V gene is TRBV29-1, the J gene TRBJ1-1; TRBD1 matches at 10 bases. CDR1 and CDR2 (germline): SQVTM, ANQGSEA. The CDR3 is made up of 12 amino acids. Trimming removed 7 bases from V and 7 bases from J; junction bases left unmatched: 6.

The J gene is TRBJ2-3, the V gene TRBV10-3, with D perhaps matching TRBD2 (7 bases). The germline V gene encodes CDR1 ENHRY and CDR2 SYGVKD. The CDR3 has 20 residues. Trimming took off 6 bases at V and 2 bases at J, with 30 bases between the two ends. This chain's CDR3 is CAISQQGSGGSYTITDTQYF. DNA for the CDR3: TGTGCCATCAGCCAACAGGGTTCGGGCGGGAGTTACACGATCACAGATACGCAGTATTTT.

CDR3 sequence (DNA): TGCGCCAGCAGCGGGCAGCTTAATGAAAGGCTGTTTTTT. Its protein product is CASSGQLNERLFF. The rearrangement uses TRBV5-1 and TRBJ1-4; D unresolved. CDR3 length: 13 residues. CDR1 SGHRS and CDR2 YFSETQ come from the germline V gene. Trimming removed 4 bases at V and 14 bases at J, with 18 bases between.